This T cell receptor (beta chain) derives from a study of cytomegalovirus exposure and HLA in healthy donors. PCR was performed using 60 Vbeta and 13 Jbeta primers. Profiling relied on immunoSEQ multiplex PCR, and the TCRdb table lists in-frame clones only, not all of them. The repertoire holds more than 100,000 clones, with 60% to 85% as singletons. The length of the CDR3 is 16 residues. Trimming cost V 5 bases and J 1 base, with 15 bases left between them. Germline V gives CDR1 SGHVS, CDR2 FNYEAQ. This clone showed up just a few times. The sequenced material came from PBMCs. This chain connects TRBV7-6 to TRBJ1-5; D is unresolved. This TCR was recovered from a female donor in good health and CMV-seropositive. For the CDR3, the DNA is TGTGCCAGCAGCCCCCTAGTAGGCGGGAGCAATCAGCCCCAGCATTTT. Its translation: CASSPLVGGSNQPQHF.